This T cell receptor beta chain came from a study of blood T cells in healthy people across ages. This clonotype was seen a few times. Its target is unknown. A J-beta primer mix and a sample-barcoded 5' primer were used in a second PCR of about 7 to 12 cycles. Per-sample output comprised a minimum of 2.5 million paired-end reads containing CDR3. TCRdb called the 5' RACE reads again in MiXCR, with one record for every CDR3 protein. This table has 910,000 or so distinct CDR3 sequences, 51% appearing once. Study results and limitations: Among T cells, TCR beta diversity per million cells dropped roughly linearly as age rose.

The TCR comes from a woman in her sixties in good health. The sequenced sample was blood.

This CDR3 is CASTVSSPYEQYF. As DNA, the CDR3 is TGTGCCAGCACCGTGTCCTCCCCCTACGAGCAGTACTTC. This chain links TRBV12-3 or TRBV12-4 with TRBJ2-7; D is uncertain. V lost 7 bases and J lost 2, with 12 bases in between. The CDR3 extends over 13 amino acids.